These 12 T cell receptor beta chains came from one sample sequenced in a study of T cell repertoires in cytomegalovirus infection. These receptors' antigens are unknown. MiXCR, applied by TCRdb to the reads, yields one record per CDR3 protein. The sample holds around 750,000 distinct CDR3 sequences, approximately 32% seen once. This specimen consisted of cultured CD8+ T cells from PBMCs, obtained from culture after CMV antigen stimulation. The receptors were sampled from a human donor in good health (CMV status not recorded). Some clones in this sample may be carry-over from other donors' samples.

The chain employs TRBV20-1 and TRBJ2-7; TRBD2 matches at 10 bases. Germline loops: CDR1 DFQATT, CDR2 SNEGSKA (reference sequence). Unmatched junction bases numbered 2, after V lost 0 bases and J lost 0 bases. The CDR3 consists of 15 residues. CDR3 protein: CSARDLAGDSYEQYF. The CDR3 DNA sequence: TGCAGTGCTAGAGATCTAGCGGGGGACTCCTACGAGCAGTACTTC.

The chain carries TRBV12-3 or TRBV12-4 and TRBJ1-2; 8 nucleotides line up with TRBD1. The CDR3 totals 13 residues. V lost 5 bases and J lost 7; bases outside the gene matches: 6. The DNA of the CDR3 is TGTGCCAGCAGTCCCCGGACAGGGTTTGGCTACACCTTC. It translates to CASSPRTGFGYTF.

In regard to this clonotype: A read error is possible here, since a much larger clone lies one base away. It is likely a read error, because the conserved phenylalanine at the end of the CDR3 is missing. The chain combines TRBV7-2 with TRBJ1-5; 8 bases match TRBD1. The CDR3 is made up of 15 amino acids. Germline values: CDR1 SGHTA, CDR2 FQGNSA. V lost 5 bases and J lost 6; bases outside the gene matches: 9. The CDR3 region is CASSPQGARGQPQHS. As DNA, the CDR3 is TGTGCCAGCAGCCCTCAGGGGGCGCGGGGTCAGCCCCAGCATTCT.

This clonotype was observed many times. J is TRBJ2-1 and V is TRBV7-2, with 7 bases fitting TRBD2. The CDR3 consists of 12 residues. Germline values: CDR1 SGHTA, CDR2 FQGNSA. J gave up 8 bases and V 4 bases, and 2 bases lay outside the gene matches. In DNA, the CDR3 is TGTGCCAGCAGCTCGAGCGGGGATGAGCAGTTCTTC. Translated, it gives CASSSSGDEQFF.

V and J are TRBV6-5 and TRBJ1-1, with D perhaps TRBD1 (5 bases). The CDR3 totals 15 residues. Germline assignment: CDR1 MNHEY and CDR2 SVGAGI. V lost 0 bases and J 6 bases, leaving 14 bases between the germline ends. The CDR3 sequence is CASSYSGRGKAEAFF. The CDR3 DNA reads TGTGCCAGCAGTTACTCGGGCCGGGGGAAAGCTGAAGCTTTCTTT.

The chain is built from TRBV12-3 or TRBV12-4 and TRBJ2-5, with 7 positions matching TRBD1. CDR3 length: 15 amino acids. The J segment lost 0 bases and the V segment lost 6 bases, leaving 7 bases of the junction unmatched. The CDR3 reads CASRILGQHQETQYF. In DNA, the CDR3 is TGTGCCAGCAGAATTCTGGGACAGCACCAAGAGACCCAGTACTTC.

The chain recombines TRBV6-6 with TRBJ1-1, with 11 bases fitting TRBD1. The CDR3 spans 15 residues. V shed 8 bases and J 3 bases; nucleotides not matched to a gene: 8. Germline V gives CDR1 MNHNY, CDR2 SVGAGI (reference sequence). CDR3 loop: CASRTGGSLYTEAFF. DNA of the CDR3: TGTGCCAGCCGGACAGGGGGCTCCCTATACACTGAAGCTTTCTTT.

The chain joins TRBV24-1 to TRBJ2-3, with a weak D call TRBD2 (6 bases). The V and J ends lost 4 bases and 2 bases respectively, with 9 bases between them. Germline V CDR1 and CDR2: KGHDR, SFDVKD. The CDR3 has 14 residues. The CDR3 bases are TGTGCCACCAGTGACCCGGGAGACACAGATACGCAGTATTTT. Protein sequence: CATSDPGDTDTQYF.

J is TRBJ2-7 and V is TRBV2, with a weak D call TRBD2 (5 bases). Germline V gene sequence: CDR1 SNHLY, CDR2 FYNNEI. The CDR3 runs 16 residues. The V end lost 6 bases, the J end lost 3 bases, and 21 bases lay between the germline ends. DNA for the CDR3: TGTGCCAGCAGCCCCGGGGTTTTGAGGGCTTTCTACGAGCAGTACGTC. Its protein product is CASSPGVLRAFYEQYV.

The chain uses TRBV27 and TRBJ2-7; D gene ambiguous. Germline CDR1 reads MNHEY; CDR2 reads SMNVEV (reference sequence). CDR3 size: 14 residues. Deletions cut 6 bases from V and 4 bases from J, with 16 bases between. The CDR3 loop is CASSSLGSLYEQYV. CDR3 nucleotides: TGTGCCAGCAGCTCCCTCGGGTCGTTATACGAGCAGTACGTC.

This clonotype showed up many times. The chain recombines TRBV27 with TRBJ1-1, with D perhaps matching TRBD1 (5 bases). The V and J ends lost 6 bases and 4 bases respectively, with 12 bases between them. The CDR3 length is 13 residues. CDR1 MNHEY and CDR2 SMNVEV come from the germline V gene (reference sequence). The CDR3 region has the DNA TGTGCCAGCAGCTTTGGGGGGGGCACTGAAGCTTTCTTT. This translates into CASSFGGGTEAFF.

The chain recombines TRBV7-9 with TRBJ1-1; 8 nucleotides agree with TRBD1. The V gene's germline CDR1 is SEHNR and CDR2 FQNEAQ (reference sequence). The CDR3 covers 12 residues. With 6 bases clipped from V and 7 bases from J, the junction kept 4 bases outside the gene matches. CDR3 nucleotides: TGTGCCAGCAGAGCCGACAGGGGTGAAGCTTTCTTT. Amino acids: CASRADRGEAFF.